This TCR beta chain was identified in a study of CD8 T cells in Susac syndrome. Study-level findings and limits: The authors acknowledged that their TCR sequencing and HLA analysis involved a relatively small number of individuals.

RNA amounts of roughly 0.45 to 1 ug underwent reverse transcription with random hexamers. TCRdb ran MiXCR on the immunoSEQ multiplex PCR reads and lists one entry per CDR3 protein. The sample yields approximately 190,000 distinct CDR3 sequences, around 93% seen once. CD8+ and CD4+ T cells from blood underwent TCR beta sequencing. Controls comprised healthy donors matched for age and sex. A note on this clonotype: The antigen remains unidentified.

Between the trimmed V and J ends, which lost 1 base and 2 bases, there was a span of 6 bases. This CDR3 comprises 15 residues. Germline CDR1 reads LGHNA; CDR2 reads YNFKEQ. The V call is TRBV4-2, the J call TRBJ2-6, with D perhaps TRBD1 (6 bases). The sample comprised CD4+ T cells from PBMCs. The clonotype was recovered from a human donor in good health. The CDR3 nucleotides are TGTGCCAGCAGCCAAGGGGGGCCTGGGGCCAACGTCCTGACTTTC. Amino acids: CASSQGGPGANVLTF.